Listed below are T cell receptor beta chains from one sample, sequenced in a study of technical replicates of blood from a few donors. Only in-frame clones appear in the TCRdb table, and some are missing; sequencing was by immunoSEQ multiplex PCR. The sample consists of tens of thousands of clones, approximately 98% of them appearing once. Source material: T cells isolated from PBMCs. The source of these receptors is a human donor in good health. Both conserved end residues are part of each CDR3. A D gene is named only where the DNA matches it firmly. Size values are once, few and many counts, or a class for expanded clones, and some rows have none.

-,TRBV18,TRBJ1-2,TRBD1,CASSMPGQGAYGYTF,TGTGCCAGCTCCATGCCGGGACAGGGTGCCTATGGCTACACCTTC
-,TRBV5-1,TRBJ2-3,TRBD1,CASYRDREEDTQYF,TGCGCCAGCTACCGGGACAGGGAAGAAGATACGCAGTATTTT
-,TRBV9,TRBJ1-4,TRBD1,CASSVRQGSNEKLFF,TGTGCCAGCAGCGTCCGACAGGGATCAAATGAAAAACTGTTTTTT
-,TRBV6-6,TRBJ2-7,TRBD2,CASSPFVAGSSYEQYF,TGTGCCAGCAGCCCATTTGTAGCGGGTAGCTCCTACGAGCAGTACTTC
-,TRBV5-1,TRBJ1-2,-,CASSLSLTSLGLF,TGCGCCAGCAGCTTGAGTCTGACAAGTTTAGGCCTCTTC
-,TRBV10-3,TRBJ1-2,-,CAISESRYGYTF,TGTGCCATCAGTGAGTCGAGATATGGCTACACCTTC
once,TRBV29-1,TRBJ1-3,-,CSAGQSGNTIYF,TGCAGCGCCGGACAGTCTGGAAACACCATATATTTT
once,TRBV27,TRBJ1-1,TRBD1,CASSPLTGGGTEAFF,TGTGCCAGCAGTCCCTTGACAGGGGGCGGTACTGAAGCTTTCTTT
-,TRBV4-1,TRBJ2-5,TRBD2,CASSQDTGYSGSFRETQYF,TGCGCCAGCAGCCAAGATACGGGGTACAGCGGGAGTTTTCGAGAGACCCAGTACTTC
once,TRBV9,TRBJ2-3,-,CASSVIGLGTDTQYF,TGTGCCAGCAGCGTAATCGGACTTGGCACAGATACGCAGTATTTT
-,TRBV19,TRBJ1-2,TRBD1,CASSIGGQGIEGYTF,TGTGCCAGTAGTATAGGTGGACAGGGGATTGAGGGCTACACCTTC
-,TRBV29-1,TRBJ2-5,TRBD2,CSVEIAGVRETQYF,TGCAGCGTTGAGATAGCGGGAGTCAGGGAGACCCAGTACTTC
-,TRBV5-6,TRBJ2-1,TRBD2,CASSLGLAEQFF,TGTGCCAGCAGCCTGGGACTAGCCGAGCAGTTCTTC
-,TRBV27,TRBJ2-7,-,CASSFQGRSYEQYF,TGTGCCAGCAGTTTCCAGGGGAGAAGCTACGAGCAGTACTTC
-,TRBV7-8,TRBJ1-4,TRBD1,CASSLRDSNEKLFF,TGTGCCAGCAGCTTAAGGGACAGTAATGAAAAACTGTTTTTT
-,TRBV10-3,TRBJ2-3,TRBD2,CAISVPAGEGGDTQYF,TGTGCCATCAGTGTCCCAGCGGGAGAGGGGGGAGATACGCAGTATTTT
-,TRBV28,TRBJ2-3,-,CASSFEAGIPADTQYF,TGTGCCAGCAGTTTCGAGGCGGGCATTCCCGCAGACACGCAGTATTTT
-,TRBV11-2,TRBJ2-5,TRBD1,CASSSRGRQETQYF,TGTGCCAGCAGCTCTAGGGGGCGCCAAGAGACCCAGTACTTC
-,TRBV6-6,TRBJ2-1,-,CASRRDNEQFF,TGTGCCTCCAGGCGGGACAATGAGCAGTTCTTC
-,TRBV27,TRBJ1-2,-,CASSLGGDGGYTF,TGTGCCAGCAGTTTAGGAGGGGATGGAGGCTACACCTTC
-,TRBV5-4,TRBJ1-1,-,CASSPSSVVNTEAFF,TGTGCCAGCAGCCCATCCTCTGTAGTGAACACTGAAGCTTTCTTT
-,TRBV4-3,TRBJ2-2,-,CASSQEGGTTGELFF,TGCGCCAGCAGCCAAGAGGGCGGGACCACCGGGGAGCTGTTTTTT
-,TRBV11-2,TRBJ2-7,TRBD1,CASSTGVYEQYF,TGTGCCAGCAGCACAGGGGTCTACGAGCAGTACTTC
-,TRBV28,TRBJ1-4,-,CASQDSVNEKLFF,TGTGCCAGCCAGGACAGTGTTAATGAAAAACTGTTTTTT
-,TRBV4-1,TRBJ2-3,-,CASSQVSPSTDTQYF,TGCGCCAGCAGCCAAGTCAGTCCTAGCACAGATACGCAGTATTTT
-,TRBV15,TRBJ2-1,TRBD1,CATSEGQGHNEQFF,TGTGCCACCAGCGAGGGACAGGGCCACAATGAGCAGTTCTTC
-,TRBV27,TRBJ1-1,-,CASSLGAGLPEAFF,TGTGCCAGCAGTTTAGGAGCAGGACTCCCTGAAGCTTTCTTT
-,TRBV9,TRBJ1-2,-,CASSVDGGVSYGYTF,TGTGCCAGCAGCGTAGATGGGGGCGTCTCTTATGGCTACACCTTC
-,TRBV5-1,TRBJ1-2,-,CASSLGNQGGYTF,TGCGCCAGCAGCTTAGGAAACCAGGGTGGCTACACCTTC
once,TRBV15,TRBJ2-1,TRBD2,CATSTSGNYYEQFF,TGTGCCACCAGCACAAGCGGGAACTACTATGAGCAGTTCTTC
-,TRBV28,TRBJ1-1,-,CASRAGVTVGEAFF,TGTGCCAGCAGGGCAGGGGTCACCGTGGGTGAAGCTTTCTTT
-,TRBV6-5,TRBJ1-1,-,CASSYPEAAGTEAFF,TGTGCCAGCAGTTACCCTGAAGCCGCGGGCACTGAAGCTTTCTTT
-,TRBV7-9,TRBJ1-5,-,CASSLRDQPQHF,TGTGCCAGCTCACTCAGGGATCAGCCCCAGCATTTT
few,TRBV10-1,TRBJ1-1,-,CASSVDSNRRNTEAFF,TGCGCCAGCAGTGTAGACAGTAACCGAAGGAACACTGAAGCTTTCTTT
-,TRBV4-3,TRBJ1-2,-,CASSQDTRRDGYTF,TGCGCCAGCAGCCAAGATACACGGCGGGATGGCTACACCTTC
-,TRBV18,TRBJ1-2,-,CASSQQDARGYTF,TGTGCCAGCTCCCAACAGGATGCAAGAGGCTACACCTTC
-,TRBV9,TRBJ1-1,-,CASSPTVNTEAFF,TGTGCCAGCAGCCCCACAGTGAACACTGAAGCTTTCTTT
-,TRBV30,TRBJ2-7,TRBD2,CAFSGNNEQYF,TGTGCCTTTAGCGGGAACAACGAGCAGTACTTC
-,TRBV7-9,TRBJ2-3,-,CASSLAKAPGDTQYF,TGTGCCAGCAGCTTAGCGAAGGCCCCCGGGGATACGCAGTATTTT
-,TRBV5-4,TRBJ2-4,TRBD1,CASMAGTGRGNIQYF,TGTGCCAGCATGGCCGGGACAGGAAGGGGAAACATTCAGTACTTC